This T cell receptor (beta chain) was captured in a study of identical twins (dated by TCRdb to the mid-2010s). With respect to the entire study: TCR alpha and beta repertoires from monozygotic twins, unrelated adults of various ages and cord blood were deep-sequenced to test whether fetal clonotypes persist. To rule out contamination, the twin experiments were replicated at different times with different library preparation protocols. Results the study describes overall, beyond this receptor: Invariant T cells such as MAIT and iNKT could partly confound zero-insertion analyses, although diverse VJ usage argued against such confounding for most clonotypes. Compared with coincidental sharing between unrelated individuals, an excess of low generation-probability sequences was observed among out-of-frame TCR alpha sequences shared between twins. A weaker excess of twin sharing was found in beta out-of-frame sequences because the signal-to-noise ratio was lowered by fewer shared sequences. Fewer insertions were carried by abundant cord blood beta clonotypes; a weaker similar trend was observed in young adult naive repertoires, while no such trend was observed in memory repertoires. In monozygotic twins, recombination models systematically underestimated out-of-frame TCR alpha sharing, but the models matched the sharing seen between unrelated individuals. Because the same donors could not be followed over many years, conclusions were based on cross-sectional statistical analysis.

V drops 5 bases and J drops 3 bases, leaving 14 bases in between. CDR1 and CDR2 are drawn from the germline V gene: SGHAT, FQNNGV. The CDR3, cysteine through phenylalanine, is 15 amino acids long. Just CDR3 DNA is preserved here, 45 bases in frame from base 1. Library preparation was by 5' RACE. The data were produced on an Illumina HiSeq 2000. Template switching introduced a universal primer binding site; the final cDNA contained a unique molecular identifier, enabling accurate counting of TCR cDNA molecules. Specific primers in the conserved constant-segment region were used to synthesize first-strand cDNA for TCR alpha and beta chains. To control for contamination, each cDNA library was double barcoded with a SMART-Mk sample barcode plus Illumina barcodes. TruSeq adapter sequences, together with Illumina sample barcodes, were added in two successive PCR steps. The Illumina HiSeq platform was used with custom primers to sequence TCR alpha and beta cDNA libraries. The paper's data handling went like this. MiGEC processed the raw reads to extract unique molecular identifiers, while MiXCR was used to determine the CDR3 positions. Recombination models were inferred per individual with the repgenHMM and IGoR tools using an EM algorithm. Shared clonotype analysis was performed with the tcR package in R, normalizing sharing by the product of cloneset sizes. Out-of-frame nonproductive sequences were analyzed to study raw recombination free of thymic and clonal selection effects. Using fastp at Q25 and MiXCR, TCRdb reprocessed the public reads and kept productive beta chains. CDR3 protein sequences are deduplicated, and each keeps its most common genes and DNA. The authors' filters were not applied to this entry. For this sample there are some 500,000 distinct CDR3 sequences; 7.5% to 10% appear just once. The ten largest make up under 3.5% of the sample.

Only healthy Caucasian donors were included. The twin cohort comprised three pairs of female monozygotic twins, all aged roughly 18 to 29 years. RNA for TCR libraries was isolated from peripheral blood mononuclear cells. This clonotype came up many times. Its target antigen remains unknown. There are no base qualities to consult, and no much larger clone falls within one base. The same sample was also used in a study of yellow fever vaccine responses in identical twins. From the second report: The T cell response to vaccination in identical twins was reported by the authors to appear partly convergent and partly personalized. In the study, vaccine-responding T cell clones were precisely tracked in identical twins.

This sequence was found in a woman in her late teens or twenties in good health. The receptor chain draws on TRBV11-2 and TRBJ2-1; the D gene is perhaps TRBD2, from 5 matching bases. Sequencing was done on a sample of PBMCs. This receptor carries the CDR3 CASSLNLGVYNEQFF. DNA sequence: TGTGCCAGCAGCCTCAACCTCGGGGTCTACAATGAGCAGTTCTTC.